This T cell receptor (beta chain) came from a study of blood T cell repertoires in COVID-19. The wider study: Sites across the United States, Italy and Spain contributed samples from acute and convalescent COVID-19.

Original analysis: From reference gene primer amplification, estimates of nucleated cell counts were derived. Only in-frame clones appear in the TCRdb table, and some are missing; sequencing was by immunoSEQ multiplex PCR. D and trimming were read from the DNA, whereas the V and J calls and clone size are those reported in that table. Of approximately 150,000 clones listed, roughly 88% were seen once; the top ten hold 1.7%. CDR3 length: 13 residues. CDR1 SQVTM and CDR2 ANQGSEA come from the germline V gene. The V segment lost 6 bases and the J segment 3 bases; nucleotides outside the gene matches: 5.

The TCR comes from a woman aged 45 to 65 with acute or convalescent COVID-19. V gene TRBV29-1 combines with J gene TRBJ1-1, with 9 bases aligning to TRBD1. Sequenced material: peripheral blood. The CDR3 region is CSVVGQGDTEAFF. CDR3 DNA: TGCAGCGTCGTGGGACAGGGAGACACTGAAGCTTTCTTT.